A single sample gave rise to the 11 T cell receptor beta chains below, sequenced in a study of cytomegalovirus exposure and HLA in healthy donors (dated by TCRdb to about 2017). The library was produced with the immunoSEQ multiplex PCR assay. Sourced from immuneACCESS, this table was stored by TCRdb with only in-frame sequences that have V and J called. A share of the clones is absent; for the studies checked, an unresolved V gene accounts for under half, and the remainder has no known explanation. The sample contains tens of thousands of clones, approximately 93% of them found a single time. Together, the top ten hold around 1.5% of the sample. Sample: PBMCs. These TCRs come from a man between 18 and 35 years old in good health and CMV-seropositive.

This chain connects TRBV28 to TRBJ2-1; tentatively, D is TRBD1 (5 bases). Trimming stripped 5 bases from V and 4 bases from J, with 12 bases between. CDR3 length equals 14 residues. Germline CDR1 and CDR2: MDHEN and SYDVKM. In DNA form, the CDR3 reads TGTGCCAGCAGTCCTTATAAGGGGTACAATGAGCAGTTCTTC. This encodes CASSPYKGYNEQFF. The variable domain in full, with the rest retrieved from reference TRBV28 and TRBJ2-1, is DVKVTQSSRYLVKRTGEKVFLECVQDMDHENMFWYRQDPGLGLRLIYFSYDVKMKEKGDIPEGYSVSREKKERFSLILESASTNQTSMYLCASSPYKGYNEQFFGPGTRLTVL.

This clone was seen a handful of times. The genes are TRBV27 and TRBJ1-1, with a tentative D call TRBD1 (6 bases). The CDR3 runs 15 residues. The germline V gene encodes CDR1 MNHEY and CDR2 SMNVEV (reference sequence). Trimming pared 3 bases from V and 1 base from J, leaving 12 bases between. The CDR3 here is CASSFLRGSNTEAFF. CDR3 in DNA: TGTGCCAGCAGTTTTCTCAGGGGCTCGAACACTGAAGCTTTCTTT.

V gene TRBV2 combines with J gene TRBJ2-7; D possibly corresponds to TRBD2 (6 bases). The CDR3 runs to 11 residues. The V end was cut by 3 bases, the J end by 11 bases, with 11 bases between. In germline, CDR1 is SNHLY, CDR2 FYNNEI. This CDR3 is CASSERGFKYF. The CDR3 DNA reads as TGTGCCAGCAGTGAGCGGGGATTTAAGTACTTC.

The chain couples TRBV28 to TRBJ2-5; weak D call: TRBD1 (6 bases). The CDR3 loop spans 13 amino acids. Germline V gene sequence: CDR1 MDHEN, CDR2 SYDVKM. V lost 8 bases and J 2 bases, leaving 12 bases between the germline ends. CDR3 protein: CASSQGIQETQYF. The CDR3 coding sequence is TGTGCCAGCTCCCAGGGGATACAAGAGACCCAGTACTTC.

The chain joins TRBV9 to TRBJ1-3, with a weak D call TRBD1 (6 bases). Trimming stripped 0 bases from V and 1 base from J, with 11 bases between. Germline V gives CDR1 SGDLS, CDR2 YYNGEE. This CDR3 contains 16 residues. The CDR3, as DNA: TGTGCCAGCAGCGTAGGGGAGGGGGAGTCTGGAAACACCATATATTTT. Translation gives CASSVGEGESGNTIYF. The full variable domain, its missing parts supplied by reference TRBV9 and TRBJ1-3, is DSGVTQTPKHLITATGQRVTLRCSPRSGDLSVYWYQQSLDQGLQFLIQYYNGEERAKGNILERFSAQQFPDLHSELNLSSLELGDSALYFCASSVGEGESGNTIYFGEGSWLTVV.

This sequence joins TRBV28 and TRBJ1-6; the D is unclear. The V end lost 4 bases, the J end lost 3 bases, and 16 bases lay between the germline ends. There are 17 residues in the CDR3. CDR1 is MDHEN and CDR2 is SYDVKM in the germline V gene. This chain's CDR3 is CASSSEGGRDYNSPLHF. The CDR3 DNA sequence: TGTGCCAGCAGTTCAGAAGGTGGACGGGACTATAATTCACCCCTCCACTTT.

The rearrangement uses TRBV29-1 and TRBJ2-7, with 7 positions matching TRBD2. The CDR3 loop spans 14 amino acids. V shed 2 bases, J shed 4 bases, and the junction held 8 bases outside the gene matches. Germline values: CDR1 SQVTM, CDR2 ANQGSEA. The CDR3: CSVEREAGLYEQYF. DNA of the CDR3: TGCAGCGTTGAAAGGGAAGCGGGATTATACGAGCAGTACTTC.

The chain joins TRBV5-1 to TRBJ1-2; D ambiguous. V lost 3 bases, J lost 6 bases, and 15 bases lay in between. The CDR3 is 14 amino acids. Germline V gene lookup returns CDR1 SGHRS and CDR2 YFSETQ. DNA of the CDR3: TGCGCCAGCAGCTATCCTAACGCAAAGAATGGCTACACCTTC. Its translation is CASSYPNAKNGYTF.

CDR3 coding DNA: TGTGCCAGCAGCTCGACAGGGAACACTGAAGCTTTCTTT. Amino acid sequence: CASSSTGNTEAFF. The chain carries TRBV7-3 and TRBJ1-1; weak D call: TRBD1 (6 bases). V lost 4 bases and J lost 1, with 7 bases in between. CDR3 length: 13 residues. Germline CDR1 reads SGHTA; CDR2 reads FQGTGA.

This chain links TRBV28 with TRBJ2-5, with a weak D call TRBD2 (5 bases). Germline-derived CDR1 and CDR2 are MDHEN and SYDVKM. This CDR3 spans 14 amino acids. Trimming shortened V by 7 bases and J by 5 bases, and 17 bases separated the two germline ends. The CDR3 coding sequence is TGTGCCAGCACCCCCCGGGGAATCCGGGAGACCCAGTACTTC. Amino acids: CASTPRGIRETQYF.

The chain combines TRBV30 with TRBJ1-2; 9 bases fit TRBD1. V trimming: 4 bases; J trimming: 4 bases; junction bases outside the gene matches: 7. The CDR3 covers 14 residues. Germline V gives CDR1 GTSNPN, CDR2 SVGIG (reference sequence). CDR3 nucleotides: TGTGCCTGGACTGCCCGGACAGGGGTCTATGGCTACACCTTC. This encodes CAWTARTGVYGYTF.